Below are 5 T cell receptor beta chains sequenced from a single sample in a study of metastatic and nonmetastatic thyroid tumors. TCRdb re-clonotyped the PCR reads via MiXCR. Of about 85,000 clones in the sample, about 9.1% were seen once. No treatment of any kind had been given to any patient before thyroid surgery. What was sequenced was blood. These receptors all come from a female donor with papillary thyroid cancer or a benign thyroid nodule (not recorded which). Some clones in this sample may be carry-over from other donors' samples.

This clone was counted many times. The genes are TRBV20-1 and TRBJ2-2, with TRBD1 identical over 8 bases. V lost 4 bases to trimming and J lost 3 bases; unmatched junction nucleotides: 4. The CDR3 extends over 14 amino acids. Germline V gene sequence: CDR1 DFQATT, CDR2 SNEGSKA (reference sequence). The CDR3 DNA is TGCAGTGCTACTCAGGGGGCGGACACCGGGGAGCTGTTTTTT. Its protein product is CSATQGADTGELFF.

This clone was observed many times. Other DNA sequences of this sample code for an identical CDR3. CDR3 residues: CASSLSDGNTEAFF. DNA of the CDR3: TGCGCCAGCAGCTTATCGGACGGGAACACTGAAGCTTTCTTT. V is TRBV5-1 and J is TRBJ1-1; D not certain. Germline values: CDR1 SGHRS, CDR2 YFSETQ. The CDR3 is 14 amino acids. V was trimmed by 2 bases and J by 1 base, leaving 9 bases between them. The whole variable domain, filled in from reference TRBV5-1 and TRBJ1-1, reads KAGVTQTPRYLIKTRGQQVTLSCSPISGHRSVSWYQQTPGQGLQFLFEYFSETQRNKGNFPGRFSGRQFSNSRSEMNVSTLELGDSALYLCASSLSDGNTEAFFGQGTRLTVV.

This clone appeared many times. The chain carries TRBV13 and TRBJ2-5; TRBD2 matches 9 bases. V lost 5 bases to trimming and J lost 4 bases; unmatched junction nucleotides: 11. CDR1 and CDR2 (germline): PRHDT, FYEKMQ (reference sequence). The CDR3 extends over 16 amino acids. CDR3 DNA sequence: TGTGCCAGCAGCCCCCCGGGCGGGGGGGCCAGAGAGACCCAGTACTTC. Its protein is CASSPPGGGARETQYF.

The CDR3 nucleotides read TGTGCCAGCAGTGATTTTCGGACGGACTCCTACGAGCAGTACTTC. It specifies CASSDFRTDSYEQYF. The rearrangement joins TRBV6-1 to TRBJ2-7; D is unclear. This CDR3 is 15 amino acids long. V was cut by 3 bases and J by 0 bases, with 12 bases left in between. The V gene's germline CDR1 is MNHNS and CDR2 SASEGT.

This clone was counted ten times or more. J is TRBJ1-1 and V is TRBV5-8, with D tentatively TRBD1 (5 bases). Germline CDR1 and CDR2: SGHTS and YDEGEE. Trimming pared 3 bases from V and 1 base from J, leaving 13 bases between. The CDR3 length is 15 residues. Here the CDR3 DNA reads TGTGCCAGCAGCTCCGGGGCGGCAGGGAACACTGAAGCTTTCTTT. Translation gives CASSSGAAGNTEAFF.